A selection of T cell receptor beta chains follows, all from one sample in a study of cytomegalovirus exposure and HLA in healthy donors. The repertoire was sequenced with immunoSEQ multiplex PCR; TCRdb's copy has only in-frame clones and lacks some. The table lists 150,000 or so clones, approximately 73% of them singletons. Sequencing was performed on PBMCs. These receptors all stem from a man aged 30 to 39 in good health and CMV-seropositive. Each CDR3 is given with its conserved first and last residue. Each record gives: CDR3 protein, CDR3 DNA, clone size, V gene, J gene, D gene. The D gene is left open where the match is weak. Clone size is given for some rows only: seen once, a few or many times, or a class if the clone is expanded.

CASDRPGQDYNEQFF	TGTGCCAGCGACAGACCGGGACAGGACTACAATGAGCAGTTCTTC	.	TRBV11-2	TRBJ2-1	TRBD1
CASSPWTGAGGGSNQPQHF	TGTGCCAGTAGTCCTTGGACAGGGGCTGGTGGTGGTAGCAATCAGCCCCAGCATTTT	.	TRBV19	TRBJ1-5	TRBD1
CASSVGLLGGTGNTIYF	TGTGCCAGCAGCGTAGGTTTGTTGGGGGGGACTGGAAACACCATATATTTT	.	TRBV9	TRBJ1-3	.
CASSFRTSGRAGELFF	TGTGCCAGCAGTTTCCGGACTAGCGGGAGGGCCGGGGAGCTGTTTTTT	.	TRBV28	TRBJ2-2	TRBD2
CASSRQGNREGPQHF	TGTGCCAGCAGCAGACAGGGTAACCGAGAGGGGCCCCAGCATTTT	once	TRBV21-1	TRBJ1-5	.
CASSLGVGGSTEAFF	TGTGCCAGCAGCTTAGGGGTCGGGGGGAGCACTGAAGCTTTCTTT	.	TRBV7-3	TRBJ1-1	.
CASSLYGGGVAGYTF	TGCGCCAGCAGCCTATACGGTGGAGGGGTCGCTGGCTACACCTTC	.	TRBV4-1	TRBJ1-2	.
CASSSNRGGEQYF	TGTGCCAGCAGTTCAAACAGGGGCGGCGAGCAGTACTTC	.	TRBV7-2	TRBJ2-7	TRBD1
CASSRHRDGTEAFF	TGTGCCAGCAGTCGACACAGGGACGGCACTGAAGCTTTCTTT	.	TRBV11-3	TRBJ1-1	.
CASGGPGNTIYF	TGTGCCAGCGGAGGACCCGGGAACACCATATATTTT	once	TRBV25-1	TRBJ1-3	.
CASSASSDTQYF	TGTGCCAGCTCAGCGTCGTCTGATACGCAGTATTTT	few	TRBV6-1	TRBJ2-3	.
CATSSSGRYEQYF	TGTGCCACCAGCAGTAGCGGGAGATACGAGCAGTACTTC	.	TRBV15	TRBJ2-7	TRBD2
CASSVPGLGYTF	TGCGCCAGCTCCGTCCCTGGGCTTGGCTACACCTTC	few	TRBV5-1	TRBJ1-2	.
CASSDSISGGLTDTQYF	TGTGCCAGCAGTGACTCGATCTCGGGGGGGCTCACAGATACGCAGTATTTT	.	TRBV6-4	TRBJ2-3	TRBD2
CASSPEGNTEAFF	TGTGCCAGCTCACCCGAGGGAAACACTGAAGCTTTCTTT	few	TRBV18	TRBJ1-1	.
CSVDSQETQYF	TGCAGTGTTGACAGTCAAGAGACCCAGTACTTC	few	TRBV20-1	TRBJ2-5	.
CASSVEAGYNEQFF	TGTGCCAGCAGTGTCGAGGCCGGGTACAATGAGCAGTTCTTC	.	TRBV6-1	TRBJ2-1	.
CSARDRSEQYF	TGCAGTGCTAGAGACCGGAGCGAGCAGTACTTC	.	TRBV20-1	TRBJ2-7	.
CASSRAWLGGNTYEQYF	TGTGCCAGTAGTAGGGCATGGCTGGGAGGCAACACCTACGAGCAGTACTTC	.	TRBV19	TRBJ2-7	.
CSVPGLALETQYF	TGCAGCGTCCCCGGGTTGGCGCTAGAGACCCAGTACTTC	.	TRBV29-1	TRBJ2-5	.
CASSLSSGYAYGYTF	TGCGCCAGCAGCTTGAGTTCAGGATACGCTTATGGCTACACCTTC	few	TRBV5-1	TRBJ1-2	.
CAWSPGQGAGDTIYF	TGTGCCTGGAGCCCAGGACAGGGGGCAGGGGACACCATATATTTT	.	TRBV30	TRBJ1-3	TRBD1
CASSDSTRGSNQPQHF	TGCGCCAGCAGTGACTCGACTAGGGGAAGCAATCAGCCCCAGCATTTT	few	TRBV10-2	TRBJ1-5	.
CASSQTGGGEKLFF	TGTGCCAGCAGTCAGACAGGGGGCGGTGAAAAACTGTTTTTT	.	TRBV6-1	TRBJ1-4	TRBD1
CASSLAPSGVGTGELFF	TGTGCCAGCAGCTTAGCGCCTAGCGGAGTGGGCACCGGGGAGCTGTTTTTT	.	TRBV7-2	TRBJ2-2	TRBD2
CASGKTGVAYEQYF	TGTGCCAGCGGAAAGACAGGGGTCGCCTACGAGCAGTACTTC	.	TRBV27	TRBJ2-7	TRBD1
CATWGQGPLEYGYTF	TGTGCCACATGGGGACAGGGGCCGTTAGAGTATGGCTACACCTTC	.	TRBV19	TRBJ1-2	TRBD1
CAWSVRDEQFF	TGTGCCTGGAGTGTACGCGATGAGCAGTTCTTC	few	TRBV30	TRBJ2-1	.
CASSQGSDRTEAFF	TGTGCCAGCAGCCAAGGATCGGACAGAACTGAAGCTTTCTTT	.	TRBV4-2	TRBJ1-1	.
CASSVGQGAEKLFF	TGCGCCAGCAGCGTAGGACAGGGGGCTGAAAAACTGTTTTTT	few	TRBV5-1	TRBJ1-4	TRBD1
CASSDFGQGWNEQYF	TGTGCCAGCAGTGATTTCGGACAGGGGTGGAACGAGCAGTACTTC	once	TRBV6-1	TRBJ2-7	TRBD1
CASRDSIHGYTF	TGTGCCAGCAGGGACAGTATCCATGGCTACACCTTC	few	TRBV9	TRBJ1-2	.
CASSLQGGLNIQYF	TGTGCCAGCAGTCTACAGGGGGGGCTAAACATTCAGTACTTC	.	TRBV27	TRBJ2-4	.
CASSFDGALNTEAFF	TGTGCCAGCAGCTTTGATGGGGCCTTGAACACTGAAGCTTTCTTT	few	TRBV7-2	TRBJ1-1	.
CASSMQGGWYEQYF	TGTGCCAGTAGTATGCAGGGAGGGTGGTACGAGCAGTACTTC	.	TRBV19	TRBJ2-7	TRBD2
CASSPRPTVQETQYF	TGTGCCAGCAGCCCCCGCCCTACAGTCCAAGAGACCCAGTACTTC	.	TRBV7-8	TRBJ2-5	.
CASSQREGRETQYF	TGTGCCAGCAGCCAGCGGGAGGGCCGGGAGACCCAGTACTTC	few	TRBV7-7	TRBJ2-5	TRBD2
CASSSQWGSATDTQYF	TGTGCCAGCAGCTCACAATGGGGCAGCGCCACAGATACGCAGTATTTT	.	TRBV11-1	TRBJ2-3	.
CATSSPRDRGLTGELFF	TGTGCCACCAGCAGCCCCCGGGACAGGGGATTAACCGGGGAGCTGTTTTTT	.	TRBV15	TRBJ2-2	TRBD1